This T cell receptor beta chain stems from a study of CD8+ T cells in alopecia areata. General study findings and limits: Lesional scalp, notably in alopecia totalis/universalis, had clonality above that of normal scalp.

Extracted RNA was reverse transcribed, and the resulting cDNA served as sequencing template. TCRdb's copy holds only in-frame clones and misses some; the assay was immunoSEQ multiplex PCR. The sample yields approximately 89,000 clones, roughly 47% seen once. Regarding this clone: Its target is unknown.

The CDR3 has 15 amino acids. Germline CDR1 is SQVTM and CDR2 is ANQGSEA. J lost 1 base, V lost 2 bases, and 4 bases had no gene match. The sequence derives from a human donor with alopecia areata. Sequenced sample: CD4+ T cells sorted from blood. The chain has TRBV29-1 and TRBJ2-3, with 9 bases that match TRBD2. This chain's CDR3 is CSVESGGPGTDTQYF. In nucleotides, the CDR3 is TGCAGCGTTGAAAGCGGGGGGCCCGGCACAGATACGCAGTATTTT.